A single sample is the source of the 22 T cell receptor beta chains below, sequenced in a study of CD8+CD57+ T cells in acquired aplastic anemia (dated by TCRdb to the late 2010s). For sequencing, an Illumina HiSeq 2000 was employed. TCR beta VDJ combination and CDR3 sequence profiling used genomic DNA as the template. TCRdb itself trimmed the public reads at Q25 with fastp, ran MiXCR and retained productive beta chains. CDR3 protein sequences are deduplicated, and each keeps its most common genes and DNA. This sample lists a few hundred thousand distinct CDR3 sequences; roughly 50% were detected once. 15% to 20% of the sample is in the top ten clones. Expansion of CD8+CD57+ cells had been shown by flow cytometry in the patients chosen for sequencing. Sample: sorted CD4+, CD8+, or CD8+CD57+ T cells (not recorded which) from PBMCs. The receptors were sampled from a human donor with aplastic anemia.

This clonotype was picked up many times. The chain recombines TRBV11-2 with TRBJ1-1; 8 nucleotides agree with TRBD1. The CDR3 is 14 residues long. CDR1 is SGHAT, CDR2 FQNNGV, per germline. The junction had 12 bases not matched to a gene; V was cut back by 4 bases and J by 11 bases. CDR3 bases: TGTGCCAGCAGCTCCAACGCCAGGGGGCGCGAGGCTTTCTTT. This sequence encodes CASSSNARGREAFF.

The chain combines TRBV7-2 with TRBJ2-2, with 7 bases that match TRBD2. This CDR3 comprises 17 residues. The germline CDR1 and CDR2 sequences are SGHTA and FQGNSA. V lost 0 bases to trimming and J lost 0 bases; unmatched junction nucleotides: 4. The CDR3 sequence: CASSLAGGTSNTGELFF. The CDR3 DNA reads TGTGCCAGCAGCTTAGCGGGGGGGACCTCGAACACCGGGGAGCTGTTTTTT.

The sample holds many counts of this clonotype. V gene TRBV5-1 combines with J gene TRBJ2-7; possible D gene TRBD1, 6 bases. The CDR3 sequence is 13 residues long. Germline V lookup: CDR1 SGHRS, CDR2 YFSETQ. The V end was cut by 6 bases, the J end by 3 bases, with 13 bases between. The CDR3 here is CASTDQGFYEQYF. DNA for the CDR3: TGCGCCAGCACAGATCAGGGGTTCTACGAGCAGTACTTC.

On this clonotype: Given a much more abundant clone one base away, this may be a read error. The chain joins TRBV6-6 to TRBJ2-7; TRBD1 matches at 7 bases. Germline V gene sequence: CDR1 MNHNY, CDR2 SVGAGI (reference sequence). V gave up 4 bases and J gave up 7 bases; unmatched junction bases: 13. CDR3 length equals 15 residues. For the CDR3, the DNA is TGTGCCAGCAGTTTGCCCGAGAGGGGGCTGAATGAGCAGTACTTC. Translation: CASSLPERGLNEQYF.

This clonotype was counted many times. V is TRBV9 and J is TRBJ2-3; no reliable D call. V dropped 0 bases and J dropped 0 bases, with 8 bases sitting between them. This CDR3 has 15 residues. Germline V gene data show CDR1 as SGDLS and CDR2 as YYNGEE. DNA for the CDR3: TGTGCCAGCAGCGTAGGCGGAGCTAGCACAGATACGCAGTATTTT. Its protein product is CASSVGGASTDTQYF.

This clonotype was seen repeatedly, ten times or more. This chain connects TRBV20-1 to TRBJ2-4, with D tentatively TRBD1 (6 bases). Trimming pared 5 bases from V and 0 bases from J, leaving 14 bases between. Germline-derived CDR1 and CDR2 are DFQATT and SNEGSKA (reference sequence). The CDR3 totals 15 residues. CDR3 sequence (DNA): TGCAGTGCTGAGACAGGCCGTTTAGCCAAAAACATTCAGTACTTC. Translating it yields CSAETGRLAKNIQYF.

With respect to this clonotype: This may be a read error, as it is one base from a much larger clone. The chain employs TRBV6-5 and TRBJ1-6; possibly TRBD1 for D (5 bases). V lost 8 bases and J 9 bases, leaving 26 bases between the germline ends. Germline CDR1 reads MNHEY; CDR2 reads SVGAGI. The length of the CDR3 is 17 residues. The CDR3 spells CASGRAAPGRRGSPLHF. The CDR3 nucleotides are TGTGCCAGCGGTCGTGCGGCACCGGGACGGAGGGGTTCACCCCTCCACTTT.

On this clonotype: One end of the junction does not line up with germline, which may come from a read error. The chain employs TRBV7-9 and TRBJ2-1, with D possibly TRBD2 on 5 matching bases. Germline-derived CDR1 and CDR2 are SEHNR and FQNEAQ (reference sequence). CDR3 size: 16 residues. In DNA form, the CDR3 reads TGCGCCAGCAACCCACCGGGAACCCCGGACCGAAATGAGCAGTTCTTC. This sequence encodes CASNPPGTPDRNEQFF.

This clonotype was seen repeatedly, ten times or more. The V and J genes are TRBV12-3 or TRBV12-4 and TRBJ1-2, with TRBD1 as a possible D gene (5 bases). This CDR3 comprises 16 residues. V lost 3 bases and J 8 bases, leaving 22 bases between the germline ends. The CDR3 nucleotides are TGTGCCAGCAGTTTTACAGCCCGCGGGGGGGGAGGAGGCTACACCTTC. It is translated as CASSFTARGGGGGYTF.

This clonotype was picked up many times. V usage is TRBV6-5 and J usage is TRBJ1-6; the D gene is possibly TRBD1 (6 bases). CDR1 is MNHEY and CDR2 is SVGAGI in the germline V gene. Trimming stripped 9 bases from V and 4 bases from J, with 7 bases between. There are 12 residues in the CDR3. The CDR3 DNA reads as TGTGCCAGTGGACAGTATAATTCACCCCTCCACTTT. Translated: CASGQYNSPLHF.

The chain links TRBV19 to TRBJ2-6; D gene unclear. Germline V gene lookup returns CDR1 LNHDA and CDR2 SQIVND (reference sequence). This CDR3 has 16 amino acids. V was shortened by 7 bases and J by 0 bases, with 13 bases between the two germline ends. The CDR3 sequence is CASNPDGSSGANVLTF. CDR3 nucleotides: TGTGCCAGTAACCCGGACGGTAGCTCTGGGGCCAACGTCCTGACTTTC.

This clonotype was picked up many times. The chain carries TRBV6-1 and TRBJ1-5; D remains ambiguous. CDR3 length: 13 amino acids. The V gene lost 1 base and the J gene lost 4 bases, with 5 bases spanning the gap. Germline V gene data show CDR1 as MNHNS and CDR2 as SASEGT. CDR3 bases: TGTGCCAGCAGTGAAGACTTTAATCAGCCCCAGCATTTT. Encoded protein: CASSEDFNQPQHF.

This clonotype has at least ten counts. This chain connects TRBV20-1 to TRBJ1-1; D remains unclear. The germline V gene encodes CDR1 DFQATT and CDR2 SNEGSKA (reference sequence). The V gene lost 5 bases and the J gene lost 1 base, with 8 bases spanning the gap. The CDR3 is made up of 12 amino acids. The CDR3 DNA sequence: TGCAGTGCTCGCCCTGGGAACACTGAAGCTTTCTTT. Its protein product is CSARPGNTEAFF.

The rearrangement uses TRBV19 and TRBJ1-6; TRBD1 matches at 9 bases. CDR3 size: 17 residues. CDR1 is LNHDA and CDR2 is SQIVND in the germline V gene (reference sequence). The ends lost 5 bases at V and 8 bases at J; junction bases unmatched: 13. This chain's CDR3 is CASSPQGRTGVYSPLHF. The DNA of the CDR3 is TGTGCCAGTAGTCCTCAGGGAAGGACAGGGGTCTATTCACCCCTCCACTTT.

This clonotype occurred a few times. This clone may be a read error of a much larger clone one base away. The V call is TRBV19, the J call TRBJ2-1, with D possibly being TRBD1 or TRBD2 (6 bases each). The end of the DNA fits TRBJ2-7 better, so the J call may be wrong. The CDR3 loop spans 14 amino acids. Looked up from germline, CDR1 is LNHDA and CDR2 is SQIVND (reference sequence). The CDR3, as DNA: TGTGCCAGTTCCCCGGGGGCCTATAACAATGAGCAGTACTTC. Protein sequence: CASSPGAYNNEQYF.

This clonotype was seen repeatedly, ten times or more. The rearrangement uses TRBV7-9 and TRBJ2-2; 7 bases are shared with TRBD1. From germline, CDR1 is SEHNR and CDR2 FQNEAQ (reference sequence). The trim removed 5 bases at V and 5 bases at J, leaving 8 bases unmatched. This CDR3 is 15 amino acids long. The CDR3 DNA is TGTGCCAGCAGCACGTCGAGGGGGCGAACCGGGGAGCTGTTTTTT. Protein sequence: CASSTSRGRTGELFF.

This clonotype has a count of ten or more. V usage is TRBV30 and J usage is TRBJ2-6; D unresolved. Trimming took off 7 bases at V and 0 bases at J, with 7 bases between the two ends. The CDR3 has 13 amino acids. CDR1 is GTSNPN and CDR2 is SVGIG in the germline V gene (reference sequence). CDR3 sequence (DNA): TGTGCCTCGTCCCACTCTGGGGCCAACGTCCTGACTTTC. Encoded protein: CASSHSGANVLTF.

This clonotype appeared many times. The CDR3 DNA is TGTGCCAGCAGCGTAGACGGCTCGGGCACAGATACGCAGTATTTT. Translating it yields CASSVDGSGTDTQYF. The rearrangement links TRBV9 to TRBJ2-3; no firm D call. Trimming pared 0 bases from V and 1 base from J, leaving 9 bases between. Germline-derived CDR1 and CDR2 are SGDLS and YYNGEE. This CDR3 region has 15 residues.

This clonotype was recorded many times. The rearrangement links TRBV28 to TRBJ1-3, with 9 bases matching TRBD1. Germline CDR1 MDHEN, CDR2 SYDVKM. CDR3 length equals 13 residues. The junction had 0 bases not matched to a gene; V was cut back by 8 bases and J by 1 base. The CDR3 region is CASGQGSGNTIYF. In DNA form, the CDR3 reads TGTGCCAGCGGACAGGGGTCTGGAAACACCATATATTTT.

Turning to this clonotype: The CDR3 carries no conserved terminal phenylalanine or tryptophan, so it likely arises from a read error. The chain joins TRBV7-9 to TRBJ1-6; the D is unclear. V lost 1 base to trimming and J lost 8 bases, with 6 bases between them. CDR3 length: 13 residues. Germline V gene lookup returns CDR1 SEHNR and CDR2 FQNEAQ (reference sequence). The CDR3 bases are TGTGCCAGCAGCTTAGACGGGTATTCACCCCTCCACCTT. It encodes CASSLDGYSPLHL.

The chain is built from TRBV6-1 and TRBJ2-2; D call uncertain. Per the germline V gene, CDR1 is MNHNS and CDR2 is SASEGT. The V and J ends lost 4 bases and 6 bases respectively, with 15 bases between them. This CDR3 is built from 15 residues. The CDR3 DNA sequence: TGTGCCAGCAGTGTTAACCGTAGCCCACCCGGGGAGCTGTTTTTT. Its protein product is CASSVNRSPPGELFF.

This clonotype was counted many times. The rearrangement links TRBV12-3 or TRBV12-4 to TRBJ1-1; TRBD1 agrees at 7 bases. With 7 bases clipped from V and 2 bases from J, the junction kept 7 bases outside the gene matches. This CDR3 contains 14 residues. The CDR3 DNA is TGTGCCAGCACCCCGACAGGGTTTAACACTGAAGCTTTCTTT. Its protein is CASTPTGFNTEAFF.